This entry describes one T cell receptor (beta chain). Its binding antigen is unknown. The entry originates in a study of T cell clusters in autoimmune cytopenias (dated by TCRdb to between 2018 and 2020). In the study overall: Per sample, TRB sequencing gave a median depth of roughly 56,000 reads and a median of roughly 2,500 distinct TRB clonotypes. Alongside healthy, CLL and autoimmune hepatitis controls, autoimmune cytopenia patients had their peripheral blood TRB and IGH repertoires sequenced at active disease and again during treatment follow-up. The study aimed to test whether autoimmune cytopenia patients carry a disease-specific immune repertoire signature usable as a blood-based biomarker.

For each sample, TRB amplification used about 250 ng of peripheral blood genomic DNA, equal to approximately 38,000 genome equivalents. General study outcomes and caveats: In the comparison of secondary cytopenia with CLL, the cluster-lack signature was not observed, apparently because the dominant lymphoma-associated repertoire masked the signature. Shifts in the TRB repertoire, including less even repertoires in secondary cytopenia and CLL, were mostly a reflection of lymphoma bias and not of autoimmunity. The T cell clusters were only ever defined in silico, so experimental validation of their functional role was still needed. GLIPH suggested that primary autoimmune cytopenia patients lacked physiological T cell clusters: 51 clusters were exclusive to healthy donors versus 15 to 20 exclusive to patients. Compared with active autoimmune hepatitis patients, healthy donors had almost three times as many exclusive TRB clusters, a finding consistent with an autoimmunity-wide signature.

TRB rearrangements were amplified by multiplex PCR following a touch-down protocol, with the TRB-A and TRB-B primer pools mixed in one tube. Two consecutive PCR reactions with Phusion HS II polymerase added Illumina adapters and sample indices to the amplicons. After gel purification with the NucleoSpin Gel and PCR Clean-up kit, the amplicons were quantified by Qubit and checked for quality on an Agilent 2100 Bioanalyzer. Libraries were sequenced on an Illumina MiSeq using 600-cycle, single-indexed, paired-end runs. As for how the authors treated the data: MiXCR version 2.1.12 with the default MiXCR reference library was used to align and assemble TRB reads. A clone was defined by each unique CDR3 nucleotide sequence, and analysis was restricted to productive sequences with at least two reads. Alpha-parameterized diversity profiles (alpha 0 to 5), including the Shannon (alpha 1) and Simpson (alpha 2) indices, were computed with an R script to assess repertoire diversity. The tcR package was used to compute combinatorial TRB VJ usage, which was then compared between cohorts by principal component analysis with ade4. GLIPH was used to cluster TCRbeta CDR3s in pairs of cohorts matched for age and read depth, and a Wilcoxon test was used to compare cluster frequencies. After reprocessing by TCRdb, each CDR3 protein sequence is one entry, and no DNA is given. The V and J calls, along with clone size, are taken from TCRdb and not from the paper's own processing. Per the sample table, the count is 7,000 to 8,000 distinct CDR3 sequences. Of the sample, approximately 15% is held by the ten largest clones.

CDR1 and CDR2, looked up from the germline V gene (reference sequence), are LNHDA and SQIVND. Counted from cysteine to phenylalanine, this CDR3 has 15 amino acids. DNA for this receptor is not on file. Rearrangement joined TRBV19 to TRBJ2-2; TCRdb returns TRBD1, unconfirmable since there is no DNA. Sequenced material: peripheral blood. This TCR derives from a human donor with an autoimmune cytopenia or autoimmune hepatitis (not recorded which). The CDR3 here reads CASGTGTDTTGELFF.